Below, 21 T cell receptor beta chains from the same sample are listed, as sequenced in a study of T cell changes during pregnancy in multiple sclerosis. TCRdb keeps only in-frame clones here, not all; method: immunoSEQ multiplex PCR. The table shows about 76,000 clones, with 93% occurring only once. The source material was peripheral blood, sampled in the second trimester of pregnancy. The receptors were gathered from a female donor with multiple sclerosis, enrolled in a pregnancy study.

This chain's CDR3 is CASSLRETDSQQYF. The DNA of the CDR3 is TGCGCCAGCAGCTTGCGGGAGACGGACTCTCAGCAGTACTTC. V gene TRBV5-1 combines with J gene TRBJ2-7; D perhaps matches TRBD2 (6 bases). Germline-derived CDR1 and CDR2 are SGHRS and YFSETQ. The V gene lost 1 base and the J gene lost 8 bases, with 16 bases spanning the gap. This CDR3 has 14 amino acids. The whole variable domain, remainder taken from reference TRBV5-1 and TRBJ2-7, is KAGVTQTPRYLIKTRGQQVTLSCSPISGHRSVSWYQQTPGQGLQFLFEYFSETQRNKGNFPGRFSGRQFSNSRSEMNVSTLELGDSALYLCASSLRETDSQQYFGPGTRLTVT.

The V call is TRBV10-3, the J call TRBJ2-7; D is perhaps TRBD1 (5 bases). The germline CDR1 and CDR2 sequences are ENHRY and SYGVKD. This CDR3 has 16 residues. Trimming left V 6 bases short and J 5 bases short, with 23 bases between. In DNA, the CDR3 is TGTGCCATCAGGCCGCGCGTGGGGCCCGATTCCGACGAGCAGTACTTC. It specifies CAIRPRVGPDSDEQYF.

The CDR3 reads CAWGAWETQYF. DNA for the CDR3: TGTGCCTGGGGAGCATGGGAGACCCAGTACTTC. This chain joins TRBV30 and TRBJ2-5, with D uncertain. Germline V CDR1 and CDR2: GTSNPN, SVGIG (reference sequence). The CDR3 spans 11 residues. Trimming pared 5 bases from V and 5 bases from J, leaving 9 bases between.

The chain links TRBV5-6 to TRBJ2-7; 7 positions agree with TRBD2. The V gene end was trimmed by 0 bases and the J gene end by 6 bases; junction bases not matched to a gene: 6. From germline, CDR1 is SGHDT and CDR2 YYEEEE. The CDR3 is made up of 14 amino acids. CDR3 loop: CASSLGLAAGEQYF. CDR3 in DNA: TGTGCCAGCAGCTTGGGACTAGCTGCCGGCGAGCAGTACTTC.

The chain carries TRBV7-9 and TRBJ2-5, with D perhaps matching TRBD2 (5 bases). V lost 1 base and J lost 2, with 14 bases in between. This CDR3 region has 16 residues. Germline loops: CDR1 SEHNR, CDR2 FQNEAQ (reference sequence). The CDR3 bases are TGTGCCAGCAGCTTAGGAGGGCCGGGGAGACAAGAGACCCAGTACTTC. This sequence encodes CASSLGGPGRQETQYF.

The CDR3 nucleotides read TGTGCCAGCAGTGAGTTACGGGGAGATGGCTACACCTTC. This sequence encodes CASSELRGDGYTF. This rearrangement joins TRBV2 to TRBJ1-2; no clear D. Per the germline V gene, CDR1 is SNHLY and CDR2 is FYNNEI. The V gene lost 3 bases and the J gene lost 6 bases, with 11 bases spanning the gap. The CDR3 totals 13 residues. Based on the CDR3 plus reference TRBV2 and TRBJ1-2, the full variable domain is EPEVTQTPSHQVTQMGQEVILRCVPISNHLYFYWYRQILGQKVEFLVSFYNNEISEKSEIFDDQFSVERPDGSNFTLKIRSTKLEDSAMYFCASSELRGDGYTFGSGTRLTVV.

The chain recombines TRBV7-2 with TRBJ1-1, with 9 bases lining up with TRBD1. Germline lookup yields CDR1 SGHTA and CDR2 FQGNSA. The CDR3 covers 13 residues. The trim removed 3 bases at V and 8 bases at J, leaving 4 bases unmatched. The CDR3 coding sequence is TGTGCCAGCAGCTTGGGGACAGGGAGAGAAGCTTTCTTT. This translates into CASSLGTGREAFF.

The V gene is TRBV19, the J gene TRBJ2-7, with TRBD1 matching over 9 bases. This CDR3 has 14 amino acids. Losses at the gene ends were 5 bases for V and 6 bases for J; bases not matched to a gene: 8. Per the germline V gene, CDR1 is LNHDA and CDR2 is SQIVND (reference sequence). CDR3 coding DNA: TGTGCCAGTAGTGTCACAGGGGGCGCGGTCGAGCAGTACTTC. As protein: CASSVTGGAVEQYF. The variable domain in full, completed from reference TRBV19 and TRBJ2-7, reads DGGITQSPKYLFRKEGQNVTLSCEQNLNHDAMYWYRQDPGQGLRLIYYSQIVNDFQKGDIAEGYSVSREKKESFPLTVTSAQKNPTAFYLCASSVTGGAVEQYFGPGTRLTVT.

The CDR3: CASSYGQLATNEKLFF. The CDR3, as DNA: TGTGCCAGCAGTTACGGACAGCTTGCAACTAATGAAAAACTGTTTTTT. This chain connects TRBV2 to TRBJ1-4; D perhaps matches TRBD1 (6 bases). Deletions cut 5 bases from V and 0 bases from J, with 13 bases between. The germline V gene encodes CDR1 SNHLY and CDR2 FYNNEI. The CDR3 sequence is 16 residues long.

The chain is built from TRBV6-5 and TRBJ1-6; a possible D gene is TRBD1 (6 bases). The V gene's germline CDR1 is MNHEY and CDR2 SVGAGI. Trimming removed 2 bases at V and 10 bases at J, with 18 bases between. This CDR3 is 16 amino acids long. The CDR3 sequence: CASSYQLRQGNSPLHF. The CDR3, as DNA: TGTGCCAGCAGTTACCAGTTAAGGCAGGGGAACTCACCCCTCCACTTT.

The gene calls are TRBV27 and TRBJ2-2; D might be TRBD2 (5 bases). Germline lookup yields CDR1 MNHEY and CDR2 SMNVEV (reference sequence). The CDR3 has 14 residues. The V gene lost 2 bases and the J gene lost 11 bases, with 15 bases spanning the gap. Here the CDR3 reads CASSLGSWTGELFF. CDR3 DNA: TGTGCCAGCAGTTTAGGGTCGTGGACGGGAGAGCTGTTTTTT.

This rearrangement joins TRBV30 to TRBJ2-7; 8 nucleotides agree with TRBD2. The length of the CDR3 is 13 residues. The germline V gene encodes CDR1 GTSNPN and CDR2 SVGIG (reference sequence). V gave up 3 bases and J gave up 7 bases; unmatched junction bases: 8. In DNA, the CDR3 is TGTGCCTGGAGCCTCGGGGGGGGCGGAGAGCAGTACTTC. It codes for CAWSLGGGGEQYF.

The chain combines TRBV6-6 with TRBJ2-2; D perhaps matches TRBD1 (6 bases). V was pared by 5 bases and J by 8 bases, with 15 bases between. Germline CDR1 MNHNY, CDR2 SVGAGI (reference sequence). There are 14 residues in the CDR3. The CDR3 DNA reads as TGTGCCAGCAGTACCCCTCCAGGGGCGGGGGAGCTGTTTTTT. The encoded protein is CASSTPPGAGELFF.

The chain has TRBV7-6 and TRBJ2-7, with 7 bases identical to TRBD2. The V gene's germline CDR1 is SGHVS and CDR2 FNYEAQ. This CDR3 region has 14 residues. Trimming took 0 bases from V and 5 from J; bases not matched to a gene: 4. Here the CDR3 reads CASSLAGGIDEQYF. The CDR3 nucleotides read TGTGCCAGCAGCTTAGCCGGGGGGATCGACGAGCAGTACTTC.

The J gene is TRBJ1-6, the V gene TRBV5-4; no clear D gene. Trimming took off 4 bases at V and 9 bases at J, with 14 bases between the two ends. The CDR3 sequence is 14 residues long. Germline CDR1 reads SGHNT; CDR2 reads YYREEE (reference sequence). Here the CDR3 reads CASSTGSNGSPLHF. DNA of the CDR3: TGTGCCAGCAGCACCGGGTCGAACGGTTCACCCCTCCACTTT.

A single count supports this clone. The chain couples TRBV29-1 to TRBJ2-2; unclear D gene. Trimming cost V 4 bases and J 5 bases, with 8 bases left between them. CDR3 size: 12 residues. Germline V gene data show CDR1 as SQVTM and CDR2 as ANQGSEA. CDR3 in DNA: TGCAGCGTTGCTCGAGTTACCGGGGAGCTGTTTTTT. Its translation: CSVARVTGELFF.

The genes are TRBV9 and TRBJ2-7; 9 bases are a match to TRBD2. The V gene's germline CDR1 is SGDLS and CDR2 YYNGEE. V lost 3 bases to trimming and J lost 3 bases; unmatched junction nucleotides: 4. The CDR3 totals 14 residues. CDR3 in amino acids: CASSGSGGLYEQYF. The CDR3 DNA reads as TGTGCCAGCAGCGGTAGCGGGGGCCTCTACGAGCAGTACTTC. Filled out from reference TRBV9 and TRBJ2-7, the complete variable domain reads DSGVTQTPKHLITATGQRVTLRCSPRSGDLSVYWYQQSLDQGLQFLIQYYNGEERAKGNILERFSAQQFPDLHSELNLSSLELGDSALYFCASSGSGGLYEQYFGPGTRLTVT.

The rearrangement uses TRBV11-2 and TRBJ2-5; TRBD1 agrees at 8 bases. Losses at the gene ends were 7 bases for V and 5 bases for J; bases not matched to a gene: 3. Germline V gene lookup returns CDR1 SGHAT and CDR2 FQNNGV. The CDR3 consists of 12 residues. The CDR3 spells CASTQGAETQYF. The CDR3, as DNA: TGTGCCAGCACCCAGGGGGCTGAGACCCAGTACTTC.

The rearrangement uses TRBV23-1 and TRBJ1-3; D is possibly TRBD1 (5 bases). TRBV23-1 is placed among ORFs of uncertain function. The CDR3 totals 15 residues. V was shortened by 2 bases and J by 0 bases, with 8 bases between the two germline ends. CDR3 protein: CASSQDSFSGNTIYF. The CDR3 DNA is TGCGCCAGCAGTCAAGACAGCTTCTCTGGAAACACCATATATTTT.

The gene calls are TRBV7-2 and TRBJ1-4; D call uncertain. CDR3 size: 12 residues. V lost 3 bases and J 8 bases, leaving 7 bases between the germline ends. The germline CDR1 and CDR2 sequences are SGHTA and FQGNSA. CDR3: CASSLLEEKLFF. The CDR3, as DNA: TGTGCCAGCAGCTTGTTAGAGGAAAAACTGTTTTTT.

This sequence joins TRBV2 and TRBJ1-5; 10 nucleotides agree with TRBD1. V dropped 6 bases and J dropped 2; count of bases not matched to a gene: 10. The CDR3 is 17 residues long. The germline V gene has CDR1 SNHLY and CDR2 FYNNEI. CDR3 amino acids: CASRAIRDRGGNQPQHF. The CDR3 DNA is TGTGCCAGCAGAGCTATCCGGGACAGGGGAGGCAATCAGCCCCAGCATTTT.